This TCR beta chain was identified during a study of blood T cells in healthy people across ages. The study, taken as a whole, reports: Comparison with aged donors showed that long-lived donors had more naive CD4+ cells and higher diversity. Estimated diversity, derived from one million T cells, was regarded as an underestimate.

Germline CDR1 and CDR2: LGHDT and YNNKEL (reference sequence). This CDR3 region has 14 residues. V dropped 1 base and J dropped 9 bases, with 13 bases sitting between them. A second PCR of about 7 to 11 cycles used a sample-barcoded 5' primer and a J-beta primer mix. Every cDNA was tagged by a template-switch adaptor with 12 random nucleotides. One entry per CDR3 protein, called by TCRdb with MiXCR from the 5' RACE reads. The sample holds about 1.5 million distinct CDR3 sequences, about 43% seen once. Points on this clonotype: Its matching antigen is unknown.

The specimen was blood. The chain has TRBV3-1 and TRBJ2-1; D may be TRBD2 (7 bases). The source of this sequence is a woman aged 18 to 35 in good health. CDR3 nucleotide sequence: TGTGCCAGCAGCCAAGGGCCGGGGGGCGCTGAGCAGTTCTTC. Translated: CASSQGPGGAEQFF.